A single sample is the source of the 26 T cell receptor beta chains below, sequenced in a study of T cell repertoires in cytomegalovirus infection. These receptors are not linked to any known antigen. TCRdb re-analysed the reads in MiXCR, keeping a single row per CDR3 protein. The data contain around 77,000 distinct CDR3 sequences, 20% to 25% of them singletons. The material was CD8+ T cells from cultured PBMCs, obtained from culture after CMV antigen stimulation. Source of these receptors: a human donor in good health (CMV status not recorded). Some clones in this sample may be carry-over from other donors' samples.

The gene calls are TRBV7-6 and TRBJ2-1; 11 nucleotides match TRBD1. The V gene end was trimmed by 0 bases and the J gene end by 9 bases; junction bases not matched to a gene: 10. The CDR3 totals 17 residues. Germline CDR1 and CDR2: SGHVS and FNYEAQ. The CDR3 bases are TGTGCCAGCAGCTTAGCACCGGGACAGGGGGTCGGGGCTGAGCAGTTCTTC. It is translated as CASSLAPGQGVGAEQFF. Full variable domain (rest looked up from reference TRBV7-6 and TRBJ2-1): GAGVSQSPRYKVTKRGQDVALRCDPISGHVSLYWYRQALGQGPEFLTYFNYEAQQDKSGLPNDRFSAERPEGSISTLTIQRTEQRDSAMYRCASSLAPGQGVGAEQFFGPGTRLTVL.

This clonotype has only a few counts. V gene TRBV13 combines with J gene TRBJ2-1; 11 nucleotides align to TRBD2. V gave up 4 bases and J gave up 5 bases; unmatched junction bases: 4. The CDR3 runs to 15 residues. In germline, CDR1 is PRHDT, CDR2 FYEKMQ (reference sequence). The CDR3 reads CASSSLAGGDNEQFF. DNA of the CDR3: TGTGCCAGCAGCTCCCTAGCGGGGGGTGACAATGAGCAGTTCTTC.

This clonotype was detected a few times. This chain uses TRBV6-5 with TRBJ2-2, with 8 positions matching TRBD1. The CDR3 consists of 15 residues. Germline V gene lookup returns CDR1 MNHEY and CDR2 SVGAGI. With 5 bases clipped from V and 6 bases from J, the junction kept 8 bases outside the gene matches. The CDR3 loop reads CASSTQGAGAGELFF. DNA for the CDR3: TGTGCCAGCAGTACTCAGGGGGCGGGTGCCGGGGAGCTGTTTTTT.

This chain uses TRBV30 with TRBJ1-2; D is unclear. The V end was cut by 0 bases, the J end by 6 bases, with 11 bases between. CDR3 length: 13 residues. Looked up from germline, CDR1 is GTSNPN and CDR2 is SVGIG (reference sequence). The CDR3 DNA reads as TGTGCCTGGAGTGTTGGGGTAGGCGATGGCTACACCTTC. Amino acid sequence: CAWSVGVGDGYTF.

This chain joins TRBV6-2 or TRBV6-3 and TRBJ2-5; 9 nucleotides match TRBD2. Unmatched junction bases numbered 11, after V lost 4 bases and J lost 5 bases. This CDR3 has 16 residues. Germline CDR1 reads MNHEY; CDR2 reads SVGEGT. CDR3: CASSLLRAGGTETQYF. The CDR3 DNA sequence: TGTGCCAGCAGTTTACTAAGAGCGGGGGGCACGGAGACCCAGTACTTC.

The chain has TRBV25-1 and TRBJ2-3, with D perhaps assigned TRBD1 or TRBD2 (6 bases each). This CDR3 has 13 residues. CDR1 is MGHDK and CDR2 is SYGVNS in the germline V gene. V was clipped by 3 bases and J by 6 bases, with 10 bases between them. CDR3 bases: TGTGCCAGCAGTGATACAGGGAGGGATACGCAGTATTTT. Its protein is CASSDTGRDTQYF.

This chain connects TRBV27 to TRBJ1-1, with D maybe TRBD1 (5 bases). CDR1 is MNHEY and CDR2 is SMNVEV in the germline V gene (reference sequence). The CDR3 is made up of 12 amino acids. V was clipped by 5 bases and J by 8 bases, with 12 bases between them. CDR3 coding DNA: TGTGCCAGCAGTGGCTTGGGGGGAGAAGCTTTCTTT. It translates to CASSGLGGEAFF.

This clonotype turned up a few times. V gene TRBV2 combines with J gene TRBJ2-7, with D hard to call. Germline-derived CDR1 and CDR2 are SNHLY and FYNNEI. V dropped 8 bases and J dropped 0 bases, with 8 bases sitting between them. The CDR3 is 12 residues long. In DNA, the CDR3 is TGTGCCAGCCGAGCCGTCTCCTACGAGCAGTACTTC. Protein sequence: CASRAVSYEQYF.

The CDR3 DNA sequence: TGCGCCAGCAGCGAGACAGGGATGGTTCGAGGCTACGAGCAGTACTTC. Translation: CASSETGMVRGYEQYF. V is TRBV5-1 and J is TRBJ2-7; TRBD1 aligns across 7 bases. The CDR3 is 16 residues long. J lost 3 bases, V lost 4 bases, and 13 bases had no gene match. Per germline, CDR1 SGHRS and CDR2 YFSETQ.

Many counts were recorded for this clonotype. The J gene is TRBJ2-4, the V gene TRBV12-3 or TRBV12-4, with no clear D. The CDR3 sequence is 12 residues long. V was cut by 11 bases and J by 0 bases, with 8 bases left in between. The CDR3 sequence is CAPSLAKNIQYF. DNA for the CDR3: TGTGCCCCCAGTCTAGCCAAAAACATTCAGTACTTC.

This clonotype has a handful of counts. The rearrangement joins TRBV30 to TRBJ1-1; D call uncertain. V gave up 4 bases and J gave up 5 bases, with 11 bases separating them. Germline V CDR1 and CDR2: GTSNPN, SVGIG (reference sequence). The CDR3 runs to 12 residues. CDR3 DNA sequence: TGTGCCTGGAAATACGGACGGACTGAAGCTTTCTTT. Amino acids: CAWKYGRTEAFF.

This clonotype was seen more than once but under ten times. The chain employs TRBV12-3 or TRBV12-4 and TRBJ2-6; a possible D gene is TRBD1 (5 bases). The CDR3 is 18 residues long. Between the trimmed V and J ends, which lost 4 bases and 0 bases, there was a span of 16 bases. The CDR3 DNA sequence: TGTGCCAGCAGTTCTAGACAGTTCCATATCTCTGGGGCCAACGTCCTGACTTTC. It is translated as CASSSRQFHISGANVLTF.

The V and J genes are TRBV2 and TRBJ2-7; 7 bases align to TRBD1. Germline V gene data show CDR1 as SNHLY and CDR2 as FYNNEI. The V segment lost 5 bases and the J segment 6 bases; nucleotides outside the gene matches: 7. The CDR3 length is 13 residues. The CDR3 here is CASSPTGWAEQYF. The CDR3 DNA is TGTGCCAGCAGTCCGACAGGGTGGGCCGAGCAGTACTTC.

This clonotype was seen ten or more times. The gene calls are TRBV7-2 and TRBJ1-5; TRBD1 might be the D (5 bases). Germline CDR1 and CDR2: SGHTA and FQGNSA. The CDR3 runs to 14 residues. V lost 2 bases, J lost 8 bases, and 13 bases lay in between. CDR3 sequence: CASSLRGTREPQHF. CDR3 nucleotide sequence: TGTGCCAGCAGCTTACGGGGGACGAGGGAGCCCCAGCATTTT.

This clonotype has a handful of counts. The chain has TRBV2 and TRBJ1-6; the match to TRBD1 covers 7 bases. V lost 7 bases and J lost 4; bases outside the gene matches: 7. Germline loops: CDR1 SNHLY, CDR2 FYNNEI. This CDR3 spans 15 amino acids. CDR3 nucleotides: TGTGCCAGCACCCCAACAGGGGAGTATAATTCACCCCTCCACTTT. It specifies CASTPTGEYNSPLHF.

The chain combines TRBV5-1 with TRBJ2-5; 9 nucleotides match TRBD2. Germline CDR1 and CDR2: SGHRS and YFSETQ. The CDR3 runs 15 residues. The trim removed 0 bases at V and 5 bases at J, leaving 5 bases unmatched. CDR3 protein: CASSLEGSGGETQYF. As DNA, the CDR3 is TGCGCCAGCAGCTTGGAAGGTAGCGGGGGCGAGACCCAGTACTTC.

This clonotype was observed a few times. The chain is built from TRBV20-1 and TRBJ1-2; maybe TRBD1 (6 bases). V was pared by 2 bases and J by 3 bases, with 7 bases between. Germline V lookup: CDR1 DFQATT, CDR2 SNEGSKA (reference sequence). The CDR3 covers 12 residues. This CDR3 is CSARNRDYGYTF. The CDR3 nucleotides are TGCAGTGCTAGAAACAGGGACTATGGCTACACCTTC.

This chain links TRBV6-5 with TRBJ2-5; TRBD2 matches 8 bases. The CDR3 consists of 17 residues. V dropped 2 bases and J dropped 2; count of bases not matched to a gene: 10. Looked up from germline, CDR1 is MNHEY and CDR2 is SVGAGI. For the CDR3, the DNA is TGTGCCAGCAGTTACGTGTGGTCTAGCGGGCGGCAAGAGACCCAGTACTTC. This translates into CASSYVWSSGRQETQYF.

Concerning this clonotype itself: This may stem from a read error, because a much larger clone lies one nucleotide away. The CDR3 loop reads CASSYPTEAFF. The CDR3 DNA reads TGTGCCAGCAGTTACCCCACTGAAGCTTTCTTT. This chain uses TRBV6-2 or TRBV6-3 with TRBJ1-1; D call uncertain. The CDR3 consists of 11 residues. Germline V gene sequence: CDR1 MNHEY, CDR2 SVGEGT. V lost 2 bases to trimming and J lost 4 bases, with 2 bases between them.

A few counts support this clonotype. CDR3 DNA: TGCGCCAGCAGCCAAGACGGACAGCGGGCTTTCTTT. It translates to CASSQDGQRAFF. The chain combines TRBV4-3 with TRBJ1-1; TRBD1 might be the D (6 bases). CDR1 LGHNA and CDR2 YSLEER come from the germline V gene. V gave up 0 bases and J gave up 11 bases, with 10 bases separating them. The CDR3 runs 12 residues.

The chain joins TRBV7-8 to TRBJ1-1, with D uncertain. V lost 5 bases to trimming and J lost 1 base, with 11 bases between them. Germline lookup yields CDR1 SGHVS and CDR2 FQNEAQ. The CDR3 loop spans 14 amino acids. CDR3 sequence (DNA): TGTGCCAGCAGCCTGAAGCACGGGAACACTGAAGCTTTCTTT. It is translated as CASSLKHGNTEAFF.

The gene calls are TRBV7-9 and TRBJ1-2, with 7 positions matching TRBD1. The CDR3 is made up of 14 amino acids. CDR1 and CDR2 from the germline V gene are SEHNR and FQNEAQ (reference sequence). Trimming at V came to 5 bases and at J to 5 bases, leaving 8 bases not matched to a gene. The CDR3 DNA reads TGTGCCAGCAGCCACCCGGACAGGAATTATGGCTACACCTTC. This encodes CASSHPDRNYGYTF.

This clonotype has more than one count but fewer than ten. V gene TRBV7-6 combines with J gene TRBJ1-1; tentative D call: TRBD1 (6 bases). Trimming removed 4 bases at V and 3 bases at J, with 9 bases between. The V gene's germline CDR1 is SGHVS and CDR2 FNYEAQ. The CDR3 extends over 13 amino acids. CDR3 in DNA: TGTGCCAGCAGCTGGGACACGTACACTGAAGCTTTCTTT. Its translation: CASSWDTYTEAFF.

The rearrangement links TRBV29-1 to TRBJ2-2, with D unclear. This CDR3 is built from 13 residues. Germline V CDR1 and CDR2: SQVTM, ANQGSEA. The V end was cut by 7 bases, the J end by 0 bases, with 9 bases between. The CDR3 region has the DNA TGCAGCGCCCCGACGGCGAACACCGGGGAGCTGTTTTTT. Its protein product is CSAPTANTGELFF.

The V and J genes are TRBV19 and TRBJ1-1, with D possibly matching TRBD1 (5 bases). Germline loops: CDR1 LNHDA, CDR2 SQIVND (reference sequence). The CDR3 totals 13 residues. V lost 3 bases, J lost 8 bases, and 13 bases lay in between. The CDR3 DNA sequence: TGTGCCAGTAGTATCTCGCAGGGCCGCGAAGCTTTCTTT. Its protein is CASSISQGREAFF. The whole variable domain, filled in from reference TRBV19 and TRBJ1-1, reads DGGITQSPKYLFRKEGQNVTLSCEQNLNHDAMYWYRQDPGQGLRLIYYSQIVNDFQKGDIAEGYSVSREKKESFPLTVTSAQKNPTAFYLCASSISQGREAFFGQGTRLTVV.

This sequence joins TRBV4-1 and TRBJ2-7; 7 nucleotides line up with TRBD2. The CDR3 has 15 amino acids. Germline V lookup: CDR1 MGHRA, CDR2 YSYEKL. J lost 0 bases, V lost 0 bases, and 2 bases had no gene match. Here the CDR3 DNA reads TGCGCCAGCAGCCAAGAGCGGGGGAGCTCCTACGAGCAGTACTTC. Translation: CASSQERGSSYEQYF.